This TCR beta chain was observed in a study of T cell repertoires in cytomegalovirus infection. Study summary: Public TCR beta signatures provided an indication of both CMV infection and a matching HLA type.

Overall study findings and caveats: The ex vivo response was dominated by HLA-C-restricted CMV-specific TCR beta clonotypes.

This clonotype was seen many times. What it binds is unknown. TCRdb re-derived calls from the reads in MiXCR, one entry per CDR3 protein. The data show some 220,000 distinct CDR3 sequences, 9% to 15% seen once. V lost 8 bases, J lost 1 base, and 11 bases lay in between. This CDR3 has 13 residues. This TCR was sampled from a human donor in good health (CMV status not recorded). Some clones in this sample may be carry-over from other donors' samples. The chain couples TRBV12-3 or TRBV12-4 to TRBJ1-2; perhaps TRBD1 as D (5 bases). Sequencing was done on a sample of PBMCs. The CDR3 coding sequence is TGTGCCAGCGGAGGGGACGATAACTATGGCTACACCTTC. Its translation: CASGGDDNYGYTF.